Below, one TCR beta chain is given with its context. Its antigen is unknown. cDNA libraries for TCR alpha and TCR beta, carrying sample barcodes and UMIs, came from 5'RACE with constant-segment primers. TCRdb itself ran the 5' RACE reads through MiXCR, one entry per CDR3 protein. The data contain roughly 130,000 distinct CDR3 sequences, roughly 6% of them singletons. Germline lookup yields CDR1 KGHDR and CDR2 SFDVKD. CDR3 size: 16 residues. Trimming took off 5 bases at V and 0 bases at J, with 15 bases between the two ends. The data are from a study of T-cell memory formation after mild COVID-19. Points from the study as a whole: Clones shrinking from day 15 to 85 showed even CD4/CD8 mixes; later expanders tilted CD4+.

The specimen was PBMCs or a T cell subset sorted from them (not recorded which). This sequence originates from an adult woman who had mild COVID-19 (a few samples of this study predate the infection). Cell type and time point are not known. The V and J genes are TRBV24-1 and TRBJ1-2; no definite D call. CDR3 sequence reads: CATSASYGQTNYGYTF. CDR3 nucleotides: TGTGCCACCAGTGCCTCCTACGGGCAGACTAACTATGGCTACACCTTC.